Listed below are T cell receptor beta chains from one sample, sequenced in a study of cytomegalovirus exposure and HLA in healthy donors. Method: immunoSEQ multiplex PCR; TCRdb's copy keeps in-frame clones and lacks some. This table holds approximately 110,000 clones, about four fifths found once. The sequenced material came from PBMCs. The receptors derive from a man younger than 40 in good health and CMV-seropositive. Both conserved end residues are trimmed from each CDR3. The order of the fields is V gene, CDR3 protein.

>TRBV7-9
ASSLVEGNEKLF
>TRBV6-6
ASSHNRDFNSPLH
>TRBV5-4
ASSSGATSNTEAF
>TRBV6-1
ASSEGLLHTADTQY
>TRBV4-2
ASSRELGQGDTEAF
>TRBV27
ASRSRGPTDTQY
>TRBV18
ASSPPGAGGLYSNQPQH
>TRBV15
ATSRDPGNYGYT
>TRBV7-3
ASKVGGETDTQY
>TRBV27
ASSLGRGWGTDTQY
>TRBV9
ASSVAGGGTYNEQF
>TRBV6-6
ASSTTGPAGGYT
>TRBV7-9
ASREPDRGANYGYT
>TRBV4-2
ASSQDGTSGVGELF
>TRBV11-2
ASSFGGPGYEQY
>TRBV28
ASSFDQVTNEKLF
>TRBV18
ASSPPDREWSQH
>TRBV6-5
ASRISGGYGYT
>TRBV5-1
ASSLNSFNTEAF
>TRBV4-1
ASSQDWGLIEAF
>TRBV30
ALDRVAF
>TRBV5-6
ASSPTGTSNQPQH
>TRBV5-4
ASSLLGGDTGELF
>TRBV7-6
ASSSLSRDSWQGQEAF
>TRBV6-5
ASRQGNEKLF
>TRBV30
AWNLAIGYGYT
>TRBV11-2
ASSLRTGLSYEQY
>TRBV9
ASSSPQQPGELF
>TRBV5-6
ASSWRLDRRGDTQY
>TRBV5-4
ASRFDRGNQETQY
>TRBV9
ASSVVGARGNTIY
>TRBV7-9
SSSLGGGRVNTEAF
>TRBV5-1
ASGPQAGGYEQY
>TRBV27
ASSFGQAAYEQY
>TRBV2
ASTPGQRGYT
>TRBV19
ASSAGSGGLYNEQF
>TRBV5-1
ASSLDLRGALSYNEQF
>TRBV5-1
ASSLVGGLSTGELF
>TRBV10-3
AISEPSSGGDYNEQF
>TRBV6-1
ASSELGHRGSGANVLT
>TRBV10-3
ATAITPENDGYT
>TRBV9
ASSGQGSENTGELF
>TRBV18
ASSPGTRTDTQY
>TRBV6-5
ASRPDGGNSPLH
>TRBV4-2
ASSHSEVWFYGYT
>TRBV6-4
ASSELAGEDNEQF